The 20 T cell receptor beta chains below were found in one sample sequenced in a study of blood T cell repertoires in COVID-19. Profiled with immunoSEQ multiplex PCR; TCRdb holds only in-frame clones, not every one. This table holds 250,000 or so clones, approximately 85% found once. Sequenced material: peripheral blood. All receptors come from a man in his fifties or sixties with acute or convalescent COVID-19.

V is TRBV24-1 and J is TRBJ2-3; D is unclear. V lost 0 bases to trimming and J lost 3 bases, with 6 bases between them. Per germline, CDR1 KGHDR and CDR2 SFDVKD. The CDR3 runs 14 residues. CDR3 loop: CATSDLDTTDTQYF. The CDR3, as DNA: TGTGCCACCAGTGATTTGGATACTACAGATACGCAGTATTTT.

CDR3 loop: CASSLGTRLAVSYEQYF. As DNA, the CDR3 is TGTGCCAGCAGTCTAGGGACTAGGCTAGCGGTATCCTACGAGCAGTACTTC. V gene TRBV28 combines with J gene TRBJ2-7, with TRBD2 identical over 8 bases. The CDR3 extends over 17 amino acids. J lost 1 base, V lost 5 bases, and 13 bases had no gene match. Germline CDR1 MDHEN, CDR2 SYDVKM.

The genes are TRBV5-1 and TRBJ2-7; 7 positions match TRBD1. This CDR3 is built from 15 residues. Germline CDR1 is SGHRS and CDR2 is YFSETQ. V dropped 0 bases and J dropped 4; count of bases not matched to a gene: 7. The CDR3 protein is CASSLDRTGFYEQYF. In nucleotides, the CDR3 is TGCGCCAGCAGCTTGGACCGGACAGGCTTTTACGAGCAGTACTTC.

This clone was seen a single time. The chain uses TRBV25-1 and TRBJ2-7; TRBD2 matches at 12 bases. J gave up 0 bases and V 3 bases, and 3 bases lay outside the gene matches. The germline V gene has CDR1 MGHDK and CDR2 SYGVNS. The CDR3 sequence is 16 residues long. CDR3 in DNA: TGTGCCAGCAGTGACCCGACTAGCGGGAGCTCCTACGAGCAGTACTTC. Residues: CASSDPTSGSSYEQYF.

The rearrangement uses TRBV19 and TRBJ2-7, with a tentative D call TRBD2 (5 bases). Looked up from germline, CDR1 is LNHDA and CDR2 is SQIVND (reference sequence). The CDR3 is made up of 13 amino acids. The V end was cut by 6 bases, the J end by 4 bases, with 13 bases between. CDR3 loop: CASRSLASYEQYF. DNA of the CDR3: TGTGCCAGTAGGTCGCTAGCAAGTTACGAGCAGTACTTC.

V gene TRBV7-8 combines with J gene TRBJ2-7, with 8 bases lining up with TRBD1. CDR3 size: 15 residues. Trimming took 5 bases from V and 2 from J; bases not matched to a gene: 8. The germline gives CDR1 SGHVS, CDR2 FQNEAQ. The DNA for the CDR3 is TGTGCCAGCAGCGAGCAGGGGGCGCCCACCTACGAGCAGTACTTC. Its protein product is CASSEQGAPTYEQYF.

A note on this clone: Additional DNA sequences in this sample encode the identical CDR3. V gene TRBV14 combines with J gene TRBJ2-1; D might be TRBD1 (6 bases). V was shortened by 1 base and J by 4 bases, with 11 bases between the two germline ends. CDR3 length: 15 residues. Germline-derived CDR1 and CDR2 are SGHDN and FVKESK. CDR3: CASSQVVGGYNEQFF. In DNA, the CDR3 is TGTGCCAGCAGCCAAGTCGTAGGGGGTTACAATGAGCAGTTCTTC.

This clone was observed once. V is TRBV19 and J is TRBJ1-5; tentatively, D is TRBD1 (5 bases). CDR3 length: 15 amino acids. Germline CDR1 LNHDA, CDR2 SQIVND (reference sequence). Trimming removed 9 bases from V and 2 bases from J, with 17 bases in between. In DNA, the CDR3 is TGTGCCAGCCTCGGAGGGGCAGGAGGCAATCAGCCCCAGCATTTT. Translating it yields CASLGGAGGNQPQHF.

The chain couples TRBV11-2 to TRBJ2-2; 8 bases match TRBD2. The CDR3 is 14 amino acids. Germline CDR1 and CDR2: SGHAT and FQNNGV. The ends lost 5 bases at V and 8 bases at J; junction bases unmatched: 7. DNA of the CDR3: TGTGCCAGCAGCCACCTGGCGGGGGGAGGGGAGCTGTTTTTT. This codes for CASSHLAGGGELFF. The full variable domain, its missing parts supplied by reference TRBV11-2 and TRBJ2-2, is EAGVAQSPRYKIIEKRQSVAFWCNPISGHATLYWYQQILGQGPKLLIQFQNNGVVDDSQLPKDRFSAERLKGVDSTLKIQPAKLEDSAVYLCASSHLAGGGELFFGEGSRLTVL.

The CDR3 region is CAISGLAGVPAGELFF. The CDR3 DNA follows: TGTGCCATCAGCGGACTAGCGGGAGTCCCGGCCGGGGAGCTGTTTTTT. The J gene is TRBJ2-2, the V gene TRBV10-3; 13 nucleotides line up with TRBD2. Germline V gene lookup returns CDR1 ENHRY and CDR2 SYGVKD. V lost 6 bases, J lost 6 bases, and 7 bases stayed unmatched. The CDR3 is made up of 16 amino acids.

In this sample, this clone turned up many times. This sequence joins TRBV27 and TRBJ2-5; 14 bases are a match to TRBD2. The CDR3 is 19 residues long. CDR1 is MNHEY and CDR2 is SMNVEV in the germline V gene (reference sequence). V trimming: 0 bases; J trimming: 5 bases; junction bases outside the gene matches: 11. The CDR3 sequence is CASSLSKTSGGAYGETQYF. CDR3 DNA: TGTGCCAGCAGTTTATCGAAGACTAGCGGGGGGGCTTACGGTGAGACCCAGTACTTC.

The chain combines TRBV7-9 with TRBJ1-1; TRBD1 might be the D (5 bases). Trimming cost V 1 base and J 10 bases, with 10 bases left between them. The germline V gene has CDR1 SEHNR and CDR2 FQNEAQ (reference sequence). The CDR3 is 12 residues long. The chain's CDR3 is CASSLDHRRAFF. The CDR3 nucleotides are TGTGCCAGCAGCTTAGATCACAGGAGAGCTTTCTTT.

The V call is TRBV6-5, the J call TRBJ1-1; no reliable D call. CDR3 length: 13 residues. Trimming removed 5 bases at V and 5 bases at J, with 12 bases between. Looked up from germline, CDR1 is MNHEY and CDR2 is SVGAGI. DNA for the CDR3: TGTGCCAGCAGTAGGGAGTCCGTGACTGAAGCTTTCTTT. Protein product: CASSRESVTEAFF.

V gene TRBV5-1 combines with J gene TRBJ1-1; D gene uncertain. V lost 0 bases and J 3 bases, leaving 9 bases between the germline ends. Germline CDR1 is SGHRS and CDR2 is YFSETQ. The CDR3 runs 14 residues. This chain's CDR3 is CASSLVAGDTEAFF. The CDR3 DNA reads TGCGCCAGCAGCTTGGTTGCCGGGGACACTGAAGCTTTCTTT.

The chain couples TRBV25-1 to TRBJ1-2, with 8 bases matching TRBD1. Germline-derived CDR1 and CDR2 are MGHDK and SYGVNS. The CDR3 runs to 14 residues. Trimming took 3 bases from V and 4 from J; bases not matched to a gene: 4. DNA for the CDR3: TGTGCCAGCAGTGAGCAGGGGGCCCCCTATGGCTACACCTTC. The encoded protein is CASSEQGAPYGYTF.

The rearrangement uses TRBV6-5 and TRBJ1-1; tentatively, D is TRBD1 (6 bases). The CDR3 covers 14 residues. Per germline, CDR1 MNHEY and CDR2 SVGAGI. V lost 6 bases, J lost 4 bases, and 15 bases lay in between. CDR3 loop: CASSHGGGGTEAFF. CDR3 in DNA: TGTGCCAGCAGCCACGGGGGGGGCGGCACTGAAGCTTTCTTT.

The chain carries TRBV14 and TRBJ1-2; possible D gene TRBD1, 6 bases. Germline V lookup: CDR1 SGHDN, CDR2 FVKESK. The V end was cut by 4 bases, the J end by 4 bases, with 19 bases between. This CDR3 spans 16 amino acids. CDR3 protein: CASSPPGARAPYGYTF. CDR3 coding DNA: TGTGCCAGCAGCCCCCCAGGGGCCAGGGCTCCCTATGGCTACACCTTC.

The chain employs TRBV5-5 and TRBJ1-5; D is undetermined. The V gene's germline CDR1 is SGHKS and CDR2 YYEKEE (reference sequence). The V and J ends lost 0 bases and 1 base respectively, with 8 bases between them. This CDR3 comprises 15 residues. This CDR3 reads CASSLGQQSNQPQHF. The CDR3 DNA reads TGTGCCAGCAGCTTGGGTCAACAAAGCAATCAGCCCCAGCATTTT.

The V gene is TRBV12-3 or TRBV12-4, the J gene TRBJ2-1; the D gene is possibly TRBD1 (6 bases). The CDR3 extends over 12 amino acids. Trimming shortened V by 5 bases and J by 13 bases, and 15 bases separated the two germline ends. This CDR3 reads CASSPTGPKQFF. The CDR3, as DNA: TGTGCCAGCAGTCCGACAGGCCCGAAACAGTTCTTC.

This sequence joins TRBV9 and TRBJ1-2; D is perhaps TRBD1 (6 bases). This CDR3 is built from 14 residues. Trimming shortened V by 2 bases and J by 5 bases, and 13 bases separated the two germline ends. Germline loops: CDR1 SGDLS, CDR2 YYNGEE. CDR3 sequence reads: CASSVLGGHYGYTF. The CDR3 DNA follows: TGTGCCAGCAGCGTTTTAGGGGGACATTATGGCTACACCTTC. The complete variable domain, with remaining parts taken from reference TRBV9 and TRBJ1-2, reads DSGVTQTPKHLITATGQRVTLRCSPRSGDLSVYWYQQSLDQGLQFLIQYYNGEERAKGNILERFSAQQFPDLHSELNLSSLELGDSALYFCASSVLGGHYGYTFGSGTRLTVV.